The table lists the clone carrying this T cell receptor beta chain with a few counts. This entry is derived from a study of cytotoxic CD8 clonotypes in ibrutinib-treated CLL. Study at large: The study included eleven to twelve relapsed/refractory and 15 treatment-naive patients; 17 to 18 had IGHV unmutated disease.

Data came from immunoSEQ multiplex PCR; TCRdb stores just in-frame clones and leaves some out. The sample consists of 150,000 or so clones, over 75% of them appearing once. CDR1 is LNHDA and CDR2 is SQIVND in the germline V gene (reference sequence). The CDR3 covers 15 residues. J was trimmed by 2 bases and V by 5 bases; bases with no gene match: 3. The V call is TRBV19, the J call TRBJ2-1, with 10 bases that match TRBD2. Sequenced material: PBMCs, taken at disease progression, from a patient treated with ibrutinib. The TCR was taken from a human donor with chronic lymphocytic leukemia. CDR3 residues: CASSPSGSPYNEQFF. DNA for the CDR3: TGTGCCAGTAGTCCTAGCGGGAGCCCCTACAATGAGCAGTTCTTC. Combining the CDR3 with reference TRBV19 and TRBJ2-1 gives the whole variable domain DGGITQSPKYLFRKEGQNVTLSCEQNLNHDAMYWYRQDPGQGLRLIYYSQIVNDFQKGDIAEGYSVSREKKESFPLTVTSAQKNPTAFYLCASSPSGSPYNEQFFGPGTRLTVL.